The 3 T cell receptor beta chains presented below share a single source sample, sequenced in a study of control samples from healthy donors and cancer patients. TCRdb's copy holds only in-frame clones and misses some; the assay was immunoSEQ multiplex PCR. The sample records 70,000 to 100,000 clones, 85% to 90% being singletons. The sequencing input was PBMCs. The receptors shown here come from a woman between 55 and 75 years old with head and neck cancer.

This CDR3 is CARSLVVHRPKNTGELFF. The CDR3 bases are TGTGCCAGAAGCTTGGTCGTTCATCGCCCGAAAAACACCGGGGAGCTGTTTTTT. The J gene is TRBJ2-2, the V gene TRBV5-3, with D unclear. TRBV5-3 is noted as an ORF with a role that remains uncertain. The CDR3 totals 18 residues. V was pared by 0 bases and J by 2 bases, with 17 bases between.

The V and J genes are TRBV3-1 (or the pseudogene TRBV3-2) and TRBJ2-4; D remains unclear. This CDR3 has 14 residues. CDR1 and CDR2 (germline): LGHDT, YNNKEL (reference sequence). The ends were cut back, 4 bases at V and 3 bases at J, with 10 bases in the middle. The CDR3 DNA reads TGTGCCAGCAGCCGAGGTAGTGGCAAAAACATTCAGTACTTC. As protein: CASSRGSGKNIQYF.

This chain links TRBV28 with TRBJ2-5, with D possibly matching TRBD2 (6 bases). CDR3 length: 21 amino acids. CDR1 and CDR2 from the germline V gene are MDHEN and SYDVKM. Between the trimmed V and J ends, which lost 5 bases and 0 bases, there was a span of 31 bases. CDR3 bases: TGTGCCAGCAGTCCCTACTTACAGGACCTGTGGATAAGGGAGGACCAAGAGACCCAGTACTTC. Translated, it gives CASSPYLQDLWIREDQETQYF. The whole variable domain, filled in from reference TRBV28 and TRBJ2-5, reads DVKVTQSSRYLVKRTGEKVFLECVQDMDHENMFWYRQDPGLGLRLIYFSYDVKMKEKGDIPEGYSVSREKKERFSLILESASTNQTSMYLCASSPYLQDLWIREDQETQYFGPGTRLLVL.